Below, one T cell receptor beta chain is given with its context. Its antigen is still unknown. This sample was taken from a study of shared clonotypes between healthy human individuals. General observations from the study: Clonotypes which were not shared had lower generation probabilities than clonotypes that all four donors shared.

When replicate PCRs were run on sorted subsets, they used approximately 210 ng DNA, about 30,000 T cell genomes. Profiled with immunoSEQ multiplex PCR; TCRdb holds only in-frame clones, not every one. In the table there are 2,100,000 or so clones, 90% to 96% of which are singletons. Donors included only healthy HIV-negative adults lacking recent acute infections or vaccinations. CDR3 length: 16 amino acids. From germline, CDR1 is MGHRA and CDR2 YSYEKL. V was trimmed by 1 base and J by 0 bases, leaving 10 bases between them. This TCR was recovered from a man between 18 and 29 years old in good health. Sequences were obtained from naive CD4+ T cells sorted from blood. Specified subset: CD45RA+ positively selected. The chain carries TRBV4-1 and TRBJ1-5; the D gene is possibly TRBD1 (5 bases). The DNA of the CDR3 is TGCGCCAGCAGCCAAGGTTTCGGACATAGCAATCAGCCCCAGCATTTT. Its translation: CASSQGFGHSNQPQHF.